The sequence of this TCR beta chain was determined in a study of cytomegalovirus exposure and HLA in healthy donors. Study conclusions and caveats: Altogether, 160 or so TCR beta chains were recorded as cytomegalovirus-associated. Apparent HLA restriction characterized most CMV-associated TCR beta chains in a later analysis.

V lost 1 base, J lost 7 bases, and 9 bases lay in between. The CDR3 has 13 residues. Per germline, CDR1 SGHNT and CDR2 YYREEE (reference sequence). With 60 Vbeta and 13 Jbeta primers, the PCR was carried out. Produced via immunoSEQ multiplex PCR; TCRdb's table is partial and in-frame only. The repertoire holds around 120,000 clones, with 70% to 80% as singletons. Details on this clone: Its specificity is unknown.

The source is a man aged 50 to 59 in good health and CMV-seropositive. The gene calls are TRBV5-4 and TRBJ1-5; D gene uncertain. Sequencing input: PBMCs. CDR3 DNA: TGTGCCAGCAGCTTGTTGTCGGGGCAGCCCCAGCATTTT. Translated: CASSLLSGQPQHF.